Shown below are 23 T cell receptor beta chains from a single sample sequenced in a study of CD8 T cells in ankylosing spondylitis. Study-level points and caveats: Several highly homologous variants made up a TCR beta motif that seemed to typify ankylosing spondylitis blood.

These receptors' antigens are unknown. TCRdb analysed the 5' RACE reads with MiXCR anew, one entry per CDR3 protein. The sample lists about 440,000 distinct CDR3 sequences, approximately 17% occurring once. Material: blood, either unsorted or a sorted T cell fraction (not recorded which). These receptors all come from a male donor with ankylosing spondylitis.

As to this clonotype: A much bigger clone sits one base away, suggesting this may be a read error. The chain uses TRBV11-2 and TRBJ2-5, with 8 bases that match TRBD1. CDR3 length: 15 residues. Germline trimming cut 5 bases from V and 7 bases from J; bases unmatched to any gene: 12. Germline-derived CDR1 and CDR2 are SGHAT and FQNNGV. CDR3 DNA: TGTGCCAGCAGCCGTCAGGGACAGGCTAGGGGGACCCAGTACTTC. It is translated as CASSRQGQARGTQYF.

The J gene is TRBJ1-1, the V gene TRBV9; D unresolved. Trimming shortened V by 4 bases and J by 6 bases, and 19 bases separated the two germline ends. This CDR3 comprises 15 residues. CDR1 is SGDLS and CDR2 is YYNGEE in the germline V gene. CDR3 nucleotides: TGTGCCAGCAGCCCTTCATCTTCAGGTTTGGCTGAAGCTTTCTTT. Encoded protein: CASSPSSSGLAEAFF.

V gene TRBV11-2 combines with J gene TRBJ1-3, with D perhaps TRBD1 (5 bases). V shed 2 bases and J shed 3 bases, with 11 bases lying between them. The CDR3 is 15 amino acids. CDR1 SGHAT and CDR2 FQNNGV come from the germline V gene. This CDR3 reads CASSLQGLVGNTIYF. The CDR3 region has the DNA TGTGCCAGCAGCTTACAGGGCTTAGTTGGAAACACCATATATTTT.

J is TRBJ2-3 and V is TRBV2; 11 bases map to TRBD2. Germline CDR1 SNHLY, CDR2 FYNNEI. The CDR3 is 15 residues long. V was clipped by 6 bases and J by 6 bases; unmatched bases: 8. CDR3 sequence reads: CASRVLAGVPDTQYF. In nucleotides, the CDR3 is TGTGCCAGCAGGGTACTAGCGGGAGTACCTGATACGCAGTATTTT.

The rearrangement links TRBV7-2 to TRBJ2-7, with 7 bases lining up with TRBD2. V lost 5 bases to trimming and J lost 4 bases; unmatched junction nucleotides: 5. CDR1 SGHTA and CDR2 FQGNSA come from the germline V gene. The CDR3 sequence is 13 residues long. The CDR3 sequence: CASSPASGYEQYF. CDR3 DNA: TGTGCCAGCAGCCCGGCTAGCGGTTACGAGCAGTACTTC.

This clonotype has more than one count but fewer than ten. The chain recombines TRBV7-9 with TRBJ1-1; D remains ambiguous. This CDR3 is built from 12 residues. Trimming removed 2 bases at V and 7 bases at J, with 8 bases between. The germline V gene has CDR1 SEHNR and CDR2 FQNEAQ (reference sequence). For the CDR3, the DNA is TGTGCCAGCAGCTTATCGAGGAGTGAAGCTTTCTTT. It encodes CASSLSRSEAFF. Using reference TRBV7-9 and TRBJ1-1 for the parts outside the CDR3, the full variable domain is DTGVSQNPRHKITKRGQNVTFRCDPISEHNRLYWYRQTLGQGPEFLTYFQNEAQLEKSRLLSDRFSAERPKGSFSTLEIQRTEQGDSAMYLCASSLSRSEAFFGQGTRLTVV.

This clonotype was found many times. The chain links TRBV18 to TRBJ1-1; D is ambiguous. Germline lookup yields CDR1 KGHSH and CDR2 LQKENI. V lost 3 bases to trimming and J lost 7 bases, with 9 bases between them. The CDR3 runs 12 residues. The CDR3 DNA is TGTGCCAGCTCACCCGGCGGGGTTGAAGCTTTCTTT. Translation: CASSPGGVEAFF.

V usage is TRBV6-6 and J usage is TRBJ2-7; D call uncertain. V lost 4 bases and J 5 bases, leaving 12 bases between the germline ends. The CDR3 is made up of 13 amino acids. Germline V gene lookup returns CDR1 MNHNY and CDR2 SVGAGI (reference sequence). CDR3 in DNA: TGTGCCAGCAGTTCACTCCAGGCGAACGAGCAGTACTTC. Encoded protein: CASSSLQANEQYF.

The chain carries TRBV29-1 and TRBJ1-2, with TRBD1 identical over 10 bases. The trim removed 6 bases at V and 8 bases at J, leaving 6 bases unmatched. Germline-derived CDR1 and CDR2 are SQVTM and ANQGSEA. The CDR3 loop spans 12 amino acids. CDR3 amino acids: CSVAGTGVGYTF. CDR3 DNA sequence: TGCAGCGTAGCCGGGACAGGGGTCGGCTACACCTTC.

The chain joins TRBV25-1 to TRBJ1-1, with D possibly being TRBD1 (5 bases). Germline CDR1 MGHDK, CDR2 SYGVNS. This CDR3 has 14 residues. The V and J ends lost 4 bases and 0 bases respectively, with 9 bases between them. CDR3 bases: TGTGCCAGCAGTGGCAACAGGATGAACACTGAAGCTTTCTTT. It specifies CASSGNRMNTEAFF.

This clonotype was observed a few times. The chain joins TRBV7-9 to TRBJ2-6; no reliable D call. The CDR3 length is 13 residues. Germline loops: CDR1 SEHNR, CDR2 FQNEAQ (reference sequence). CDR3 loop: CVVGKTGANVLTF. CDR3 bases: TGTGTCGTTGGGAAGACTGGGGCCAACGTCCTGACTTTC.

The genes are TRBV5-5 and TRBJ2-3; 14 nucleotides match TRBD2. V trimming: 2 bases; J trimming: 5 bases; junction bases outside the gene matches: 4. The germline gives CDR1 SGHKS, CDR2 YYEKEE (reference sequence). This CDR3 has 16 residues. In nucleotides, the CDR3 is TGTGCCAGCAGCTTTGGGACTAGCGGGAGTGGAGATACGCAGTATTTT. The encoded protein is CASSFGTSGSGDTQYF.

The gene calls are TRBV28 and TRBJ2-7; tentatively, D is TRBD1 or TRBD2 (5 bases each). From germline, CDR1 is MDHEN and CDR2 SYDVKM. This CDR3 spans 14 amino acids. Trimming pared 5 bases from V and 4 bases from J, leaving 15 bases between. The CDR3 loop is CASSNTGTFYEQYF. The CDR3 coding sequence is TGTGCCAGCAGTAACACCGGGACCTTTTACGAGCAGTACTTC.

This clonotype was observed at least ten times. The chain is built from TRBV12-3 or TRBV12-4 and TRBJ1-1; D is unresolved. V was clipped by 3 bases and J by 5 bases, with 7 bases between them. CDR3 size: 12 residues. CDR3 amino acids: CASSFTLTEAFF. The CDR3, as DNA: TGTGCCAGCAGTTTTACCTTGACTGAAGCTTTCTTT.

This clonotype occurred many times. The chain employs TRBV12-3 or TRBV12-4 and TRBJ2-2, with 8 bases lining up with TRBD2. The length of the CDR3 is 15 residues. Unmatched junction bases numbered 5, after V lost 5 bases and J lost 3 bases. The DNA of the CDR3 is TGTGCCAGCAGTCCGGGACTAGTGTACACCGGGGAGCTGTTTTTT. Protein sequence: CASSPGLVYTGELFF.

There are a few counts of this clonotype. The chain has TRBV20-1 and TRBJ1-6, with D possibly being TRBD1 (6 bases). The V and J ends lost 3 bases and 0 bases respectively, with 12 bases between them. This CDR3 has 16 amino acids. Germline V gene data show CDR1 as DFQATT and CDR2 as SNEGSKA (reference sequence). CDR3 coding DNA: TGCAGTGCTAGTGGGGGCGCCCGCTCCTATAATTCACCCCTCCACTTT. Its translation: CSASGGARSYNSPLHF.

This chain links TRBV6-5 with TRBJ1-3, with 7 bases aligning to TRBD1. This CDR3 has 18 residues. CDR1 MNHEY and CDR2 SVGAGI come from the germline V gene. With 5 bases clipped from V and 0 bases from J, the junction kept 13 bases outside the gene matches. Here the CDR3 reads CASSIRPTGHSSGNTIYF. The DNA of the CDR3 is TGTGCCAGCAGTATTCGACCGACAGGGCACAGCTCTGGAAACACCATATATTTT.

The rearrangement links TRBV29-1 to TRBJ1-1; 8 bases fit TRBD1. The CDR3 is 12 residues long. Germline V gene data show CDR1 as SQVTM and CDR2 as ANQGSEA. V was pared by 5 bases and J by 6 bases, with 5 bases of the junction left unmatched. CDR3 in amino acids: CSVTQGAPEAFF. CDR3 coding DNA: TGCAGCGTTACGCAGGGGGCCCCTGAAGCTTTCTTT.

In this sample, this clonotype turned up many times. As DNA, the CDR3 is TGCAGCGGACTAGTCTACAATGAGCAGTTCTTC. This encodes CSGLVYNEQFF. The chain carries TRBV29-1 and TRBJ2-1, with a tentative D call TRBD2 (6 bases). The germline V gene encodes CDR1 SQVTM and CDR2 ANQGSEA. The CDR3 totals 11 residues. V was pared by 7 bases and J by 3 bases, with 7 bases between.

This clonotype was recorded a few times. The chain employs TRBV20-1 and TRBJ2-1, with TRBD1 matching over 8 bases. In germline, CDR1 is DFQATT, CDR2 SNEGSKA (reference sequence). The CDR3 length is 15 residues. J gave up 1 base and V 5 bases, and 7 bases lay outside the gene matches. DNA of the CDR3: TGCAGTGCTGACTCAGGGGGCCTATCCTACAATGAGCAGTTCTTC. This codes for CSADSGGLSYNEQFF.

This clonotype came up many times. The V gene is TRBV10-3, the J gene TRBJ2-7; D call uncertain. The CDR3 has 14 amino acids. From germline, CDR1 is ENHRY and CDR2 SYGVKD. V gave up 0 bases and J gave up 3 bases, with 9 bases separating them. The CDR3 sequence: CAISESMGFYEQYF. The CDR3 DNA follows: TGTGCCATCAGTGAGTCTATGGGATTCTACGAGCAGTACTTC.

The chain recombines TRBV3-1 with TRBJ1-6; unclear D gene. CDR1 is LGHDT, CDR2 YNNKEL, per germline (reference sequence). Trimming removed 0 bases from V and 0 bases from J, with 6 bases in between. The CDR3 is 16 residues long. This CDR3 is CASSQEGFSYNSPLHF. The CDR3 DNA follows: TGTGCCAGCAGCCAAGAGGGATTCTCCTATAATTCACCCCTCCACTTT.

This clonotype was detected many times. The J gene is TRBJ1-2, the V gene TRBV5-1; the D is unclear. CDR1 is SGHRS, CDR2 YFSETQ, per germline. The CDR3 is 14 residues long. V lost 4 bases and J lost 0, with 10 bases in between. This CDR3 is CASSRQEPNYGYTF. CDR3 coding DNA: TGCGCCAGCAGCCGCCAGGAACCTAACTATGGCTACACCTTC.